The T cell receptor (beta chain) under discussion was sequenced for a study of cytomegalovirus exposure and HLA in healthy donors. Researchers ran the PCR with 60 Vbeta and 13 Jbeta primers. TCRdb's table, derived via immunoSEQ multiplex PCR, lists solely in-frame clones and lacks some. The table lists about 260,000 clones, under 80% of them singletons, with 2% to 2.5% in the top ten. Germline lookup yields CDR1 SGHDN and CDR2 FVKESK. J was trimmed by 3 bases and V by 4 bases; bases with no gene match: 12. The CDR3 consists of 17 residues. The TCR originated in a female donor in good health and CMV-seronegative. V gene TRBV14 combines with J gene TRBJ2-1; TRBD2 aligns across 7 bases. Material: PBMCs. CDR3 DNA sequence: TGTGCCAGCAGCCCCCAAGCGGTGACTAGCAGCTACAATGAGCAGTTCTTC. Protein product: CASSPQAVTSSYNEQFF.